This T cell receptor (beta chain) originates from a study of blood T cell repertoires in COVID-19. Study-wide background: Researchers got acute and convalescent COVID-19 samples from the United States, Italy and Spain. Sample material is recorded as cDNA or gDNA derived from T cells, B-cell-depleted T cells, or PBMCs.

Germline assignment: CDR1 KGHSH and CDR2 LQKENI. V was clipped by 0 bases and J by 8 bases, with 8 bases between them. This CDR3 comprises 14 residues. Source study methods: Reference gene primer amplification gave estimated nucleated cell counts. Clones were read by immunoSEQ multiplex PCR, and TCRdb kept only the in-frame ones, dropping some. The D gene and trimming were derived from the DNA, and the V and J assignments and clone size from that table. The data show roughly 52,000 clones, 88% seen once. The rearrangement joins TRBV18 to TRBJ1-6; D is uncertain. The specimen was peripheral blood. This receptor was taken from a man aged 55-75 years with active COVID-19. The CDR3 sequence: CASSPPQPDSPLHF. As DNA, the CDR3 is TGTGCCAGCTCACCACCACAGCCTGATTCACCCCTCCACTTT. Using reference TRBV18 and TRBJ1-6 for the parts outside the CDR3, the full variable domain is NAGVMQNPRHLVRRRGQEARLRCSPMKGHSHVYWYRQLPEEGLKFMVYLQKENIIDESGMPKERFSAEFPKEGPSILRIQQVVRGDSAAYFCASSPPQPDSPLHFGNGTRLTVT.